This T cell receptor beta chain was documented in a study of lymphopenia after photon versus proton radiotherapy. Assay: immunoSEQ multiplex PCR; the TCRdb copy retains only in-frame clones and omits some. The sample records around 62,000 clones, 84% being singletons. V was shortened by 0 bases and J by 8 bases, with 11 bases between the two germline ends. Germline CDR1 and CDR2: SEHNR and FQNEAQ (reference sequence). The CDR3 loop spans 14 amino acids. This TCR came from a man aged 55-75 years with pancreatic cancer. This chain uses TRBV7-9 with TRBJ2-1; D is perhaps TRBD2 (6 bases). The source material was peripheral blood, sampled from a patient treated with proton-based radiotherapy. CDR3 sequence reads: CASSLALANDEQFF. The CDR3 nucleotides read TGTGCCAGCAGCTTAGCCCTAGCGAATGATGAGCAGTTCTTC.